The rows below give T cell receptor beta chains drawn from one sample of a study of human T cells and chemical hapten exposure. TCRdb passed the RACE reads through MiXCR, listing each CDR3 protein once. The sample has roughly 88,000 distinct CDR3 sequences, around 10% seen once. The material was whole blood, obtained in connection with sensitization to the hapten diphenylcyclopropenone (DPC). The receptors stem from a woman aged 40 to 49 with alopecia areata. Some clones in this sample may be carry-over from other donors' samples. CDR3s include the opening cysteine and the closing phenylalanine or tryptophan. The D gene is left open where the match is weak. Clone size is shown for a subset of rows, as once, few, many or a class of expanded clone.

>TRBV18|many|-|TRBJ2-7
CASSPGPLGYEQYF
TGTGCCAGCTCACCGGGACCACTTGGATACGAGCAGTACTTC
>TRBV6-5|few|-|TRBJ2-3
CASRSPSTDTQYF
TGTGCCAGCCGGAGCCCTAGCACAGATACGCAGTATTTT
>TRBV12-3/TRBV12-4|many|-|TRBJ1-6
CASSLGGTMNSPLHF
TGTGCCAGCAGTTTAGGGGGGACCATGAATTCACCCCTCCACTTT
>TRBV7-9|-|TRBD1|TRBJ1-1
CASSRNGQGATEAFF
TGTGCCAGCAGCCGAAACGGACAGGGGGCCACTGAAGCTTTCTTT
>TRBV12-3/TRBV12-4|-|-|TRBJ2-7
CASSLGGLYEQYF
TGTGCCAGCAGTTTAGGGGGGCTCTACGAGCAGTACTTC
>TRBV7-2|-|-|TRBJ2-7
CASSLAPNPREQYF
TGTGCCAGCAGCTTAGCGCCTAACCCCCGCGAGCAGTACTTC
>TRBV7-9|few|TRBD2|TRBJ2-3
CASSPTLPGLAADTQYF
TGTGCCAGCAGCCCCACCCTTCCGGGACTAGCGGCAGATACGCAGTATTTT
>TRBV4-3|few|-|TRBJ1-1
CASSQEGQAKAFF
TGCGCCAGCAGCCAAGAGGGGCAGGCCAAAGCTTTCTTT
>TRBV9|-|TRBD1|TRBJ2-1
CASSVAWGQSSYNEQFF
TGTGCCAGCAGCGTAGCGTGGGGACAGAGCTCCTACAATGAGCAGTTCTTC
>TRBV11-2|many|-|TRBJ2-2
CASSGTGRAGELFF
TGTGCCAGCAGCGGAACGGGACGGGCCGGGGAGCTGTTTTTT
>TRBV18|many|-|TRBJ1-5
CASSPAGNQPQHF
TGTGCCAGCTCACCTGCCGGGAATCAGCCCCAGCATTTT